The rows below give T cell receptor beta chains drawn from one sample of a study of beta chain features in type 1 diabetes. The method was immunoSEQ multiplex PCR; TCRdb's version includes in-frame clones alone and lacks a portion of them. The repertoire holds 200,000 to 250,000 clones, with around 26% as singletons. The sequenced sample consisted of central memory CD4+ T cells from blood. Every receptor here comes from a young man in good health. CDR3s include the opening cysteine and the closing phenylalanine or tryptophan. D genes are given only for firm matches.

J,V,D,CDR3
TRBJ2-3,TRBV25-1,TRBD1,CASSGTGFTDTQYF
TRBJ2-7,TRBV28,.,CASRLGGNSYEQYF
TRBJ1-1,TRBV15,.,CATSRDGQGFTEAFF
TRBJ1-1,TRBV5-4,TRBD1,CASSLGDRQLNTEAFF
TRBJ1-5,TRBV10-3,.,CAIGEGLGQPQHF
TRBJ1-6,TRBV23-1,.,CASTPLYRDCGSYNSPLHF
TRBJ2-7,TRBV10-3,TRBD1,CAISEASTGPYEQYF
TRBJ1-5,TRBV7-2,TRBD1,CASSTGGLGPQHF
TRBJ2-1,TRBV21-1,.,CASSKGAGGSYNEQFF
TRBJ2-2,TRBV2,TRBD1,CASSMTGGPGELFF
TRBJ2-3,TRBV10-3,.,CAISESRGTTDTQYF
TRBJ2-2,TRBV7-8,.,CASSLAETGELFF
TRBJ2-5,TRBV9,TRBD2,CASSVGDAGVETQYF
.,TRBV30,TRBD1,CACHKPGQGYEQYF
TRBJ1-6,TRBV2,.,CASSPYRDSPLHF
TRBJ2-2,TRBV5-1,.,CASSLVRSGTGELFF
TRBJ2-1,TRBV30,TRBD2,CAWSTAGGFEQFF
TRBJ2-1,TRBV28,TRBD2,CASSFTAGIYNEQFF
TRBJ1-5,TRBV5-6,TRBD1,CASSLGTGEKRQPQHF
TRBJ2-5,TRBV2,TRBD2,CASKSRREDGETQYF
TRBJ1-4,TRBV19,TRBD1,CASSSRQGKLFF
TRBJ2-7,TRBV28,.,CASSSIVWEQYF
TRBJ2-5,TRBV15,.,CATSRDVTETQYF
TRBJ2-1,TRBV21-1,.,CASSKAGWGESYNEQFF
TRBJ2-7,TRBV28,.,CASRPMRDSSYEQYF
TRBJ2-3,TRBV7-9,TRBD1,CASSTLQGTSTDTQYF
TRBJ2-2,TRBV30,.,CAWSVRGGELFF
TRBJ2-1,TRBV5-1,TRBD1,CASSLGQGVSYNEQFF
TRBJ2-3,TRBV15,.,CATSREGLMFSSTDTQYF
TRBJ2-2,TRBV21-1,.,CASSKHEGRTSRYGELFF
TRBJ1-6,TRBV9,.,CASSVDGGWSPLHF
TRBJ1-5,TRBV5-1,TRBD1,CASSPGQGGQPQHF
TRBJ2-2,TRBV28,.,CASSPEEKFTGELFF
TRBJ2-3,TRBV7-9,.,CASSLASGGMDTQYF
TRBJ2-7,TRBV30,TRBD2,CAWMREWGEQYF
TRBJ2-5,TRBV5-1,.,CASSFGAAQETQYF
TRBJ2-3,TRBV7-2,TRBD1,CASSLTGGSDTQYF
TRBJ1-1,TRBV10-2,.,CASSAQENTEAFF
TRBJ2-7,TRBV4-1,TRBD1,CASSQHGTAKSYEQYF
TRBJ2-1,TRBV19,.,CASCGDSSYNEQFF
TRBJ1-1,TRBV18,TRBD1,CASSRTGGVEAFF
TRBJ2-3,TRBV15,TRBD2,CATSSPPGLAGGRADTQYF
TRBJ2-2,TRBV9,.,CASSVYGSGTGELFF
TRBJ2-5,TRBV5-1,.,CASSLIGDRQETQYF
TRBJ2-7,TRBV7-2,TRBD1,CASSYRQGPYEQYF
TRBJ2-4,TRBV5-4,.,CASSLWGLAKNIQYF
TRBJ2-5,TRBV30,.,CAWRSHTQYF
TRBJ2-7,TRBV7-2,TRBD2,CASNPAGAGERYF
TRBJ2-5,TRBV29-1,.,CSVELRQKETQYF
TRBJ1-1,TRBV7-2,.,CASSSTDEAFF
TRBJ2-1,TRBV5-1,TRBD2,CASSWTSGGSEQFF
TRBJ2-5,TRBV23-1,TRBD1,CASSQSSGGKTQYF
TRBJ2-5,TRBV11-2,.,CASSLVIGERDTQYF